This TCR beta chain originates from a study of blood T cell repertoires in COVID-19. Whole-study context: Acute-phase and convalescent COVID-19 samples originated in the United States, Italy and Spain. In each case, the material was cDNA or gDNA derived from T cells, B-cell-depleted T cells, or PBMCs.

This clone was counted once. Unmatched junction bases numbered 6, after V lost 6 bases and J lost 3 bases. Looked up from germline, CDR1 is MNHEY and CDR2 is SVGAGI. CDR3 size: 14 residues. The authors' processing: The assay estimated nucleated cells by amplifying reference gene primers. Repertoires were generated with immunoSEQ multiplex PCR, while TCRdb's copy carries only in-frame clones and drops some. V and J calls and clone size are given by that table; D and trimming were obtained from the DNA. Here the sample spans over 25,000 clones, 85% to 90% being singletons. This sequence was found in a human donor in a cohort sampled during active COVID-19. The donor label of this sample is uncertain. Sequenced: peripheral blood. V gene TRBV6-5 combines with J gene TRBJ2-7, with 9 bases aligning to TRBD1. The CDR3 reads CASSRQGEGYEQYF. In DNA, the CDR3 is TGTGCCAGCAGCCGACAGGGGGAGGGCTACGAGCAGTACTTC.